In this sample, the clone carrying this T cell receptor (beta chain) turned up many times. Antigen specificity is unknown. TCRdb re-called the PCR reads through MiXCR, storing one row per CDR3 protein. The sample holds under 600,000 distinct CDR3 sequences; about a fifth are singletons and the top ten take 0.7% to 0.95%. In the sort, naive CD8 T cells were defined as CD8+CD4-CCR7+CD45RA+. The data were taken from a study of molecular identifiers for immune sequencing clone quantification. Findings and caveats of the study: Clonotypes surpassing 20 RNA copies contained over 99% of effector molecules, versus under 1% in naive cells.

The CDR3 covers 15 residues. Germline CDR1 and CDR2: SNHLY and FYNNEI. After removal of 6 bases from V and 2 bases from J, the junction contained 6 bases not matched to a gene. The receptor was derived from a human donor in good health. Some libraries in this study had Jurkat cell RNA spiked in. V usage is TRBV2 and J usage is TRBJ1-2; 10 bases agree with TRBD1. The sample comprised naive CD8+ T cells from blood, with Jurkat cell RNA spiked in. Noted subset: FACS-sorted CD8+CD4-CCR7+CD45RA+ naive T cells. The CDR3 DNA follows: TGTGCCAGCAGAACGGGACAGGGGAACAACTATGGCTACACCTTC. This gives the protein CASRTGQGNNYGYTF.